A selection of T cell receptor beta chains follows, all from one sample in a study of early T cells in non-severe SARS-CoV-2 infection. TCRdb reprocessed the 5' RACE reads via MiXCR and lists one record per CDR3 protein. The profile shows tens of thousands of distinct CDR3 sequences, about 10% of them singletons. The source material was whole blood. Receptor source: an adult who was a healthcare worker with PCR-confirmed SARS-CoV-2 infection or an uninfected control (not recorded which). Both conserved end residues are part of each CDR3. The order of the fields is V gene, clone size, D gene, J gene, CDR3 protein, CDR3 DNA. D genes are given only for firm matches. For some rows the clone size is stated as once, few or many, or as a class when expanded; others skip it.

>TRBV7-2|many|TRBD2|TRBJ2-1
CASSPRTSGVIIGNEQFF
TGTGCCAGCAGCCCCAGGACTAGCGGCGTCATAATTGGGAATGAGCAGTTCTTC
>TRBV20-1|many|-|TRBJ1-1
CSARDIVVNTEAFF
TGCAGTGCTAGAGATATCGTGGTAAACACTGAAGCTTTCTTT
>TRBV18|many|TRBD1|TRBJ2-2
CASSPSRTGTVTGELFF
TGTGCCAGCTCACCTAGTCGGACAGGGACGGTCACCGGGGAGCTGTTTTTT
>TRBV12-3/TRBV12-4|-|-|TRBJ2-2
CASSLGRGSAGTGELFF
TGTGCCAGCAGTTTAGGGAGGGGGAGCGCCGGCACCGGGGAGCTGTTTTTT
>TRBV7-3|many|TRBD2|TRBJ2-1
CASSPSGKGDEQFF
TGTGCCAGCAGCCCTAGCGGGAAAGGGGATGAGCAGTTCTTC
>TRBV28|once|-|TRBJ2-1
CASSLQFRQFF
TGTGCCAGCAGTCTCCAGTTTCGGCAGTTCTTC
>TRBV10-3|many|-|TRBJ1-1
CATRGGNTEAFF
TGTGCCACCCGGGGAGGGAACACTGAAGCTTTCTTT
>TRBV12-3/TRBV12-4|-|-|TRBJ1-1
CASSFSTTGTEAFF
TGTGCCAGCAGTTTTTCTACAACAGGCACTGAAGCTTTCTTT
>TRBV29-1|many|-|TRBJ2-5
CSVELAGTSQETQYF
TGCAGCGTTGAGTTGGCAGGGACAAGCCAAGAGACCCAGTACTTC
>TRBV28|-|TRBD1|TRBJ2-3
CASRGQGSTDTQYF
TGTGCCAGCAGGGGACAGGGGTCCACAGATACGCAGTATTTT
>TRBV6-5|-|-|TRBJ1-2
CASISRSGEGYTF
TGTGCCAGCATTTCGAGGTCAGGGGAAGGCTACACCTTC
>TRBV4-3|many|-|TRBJ1-6
CASSQRLSIPPLHF
TGCGCCAGCAGCCAACGGCTCTCTATCCCCCCCCTCCACTTT
>TRBV4-3|few|TRBD2|TRBJ2-7
CASSPAAGVYEQYF
TGCGCCAGCAGCCCGGCAGCGGGAGTGTACGAGCAGTACTTC
>TRBV6-5|many|TRBD1|TRBJ2-1
CASTPMPGQGASGRYNEQFF
TGTGCCAGCACCCCCATGCCGGGACAGGGGGCTAGCGGGCGGTACAATGAGCAGTTCTTC
>TRBV5-4|many|TRBD2|TRBJ2-1
CASSLRTSSYNEQFF
TGTGCCAGCAGCTTACGGACTAGTAGCTACAATGAGCAGTTCTTC
>TRBV3-1|many|-|TRBJ2-1
CASSQTPRDTFYNEQFF
TGTGCCAGCAGCCAGACGCCCCGGGACACTTTCTACAATGAGCAGTTCTTC
>TRBV28|-|TRBD2|TRBJ2-4
CASSLGGRAAKNIQYF
TGTGCCAGCAGTTTAGGGGGGAGGGCTGCCAAAAACATTCAGTACTTC
>TRBV6-5|few|-|TRBJ1-5
CASRITGLSVQPQHF
TGTGCCAGCAGAATTACAGGGCTTTCGGTTCAGCCCCAGCATTTT
>TRBV2|many|-|TRBJ1-2
CASSEVRAGYTF
TGTGCCAGCAGTGAGGTGAGGGCTGGCTACACCTTC
>TRBV5-1|many|-|TRBJ2-7
CASGREGKSYEQYF
TGCGCCAGCGGGAGAGAGGGCAAATCCTACGAGCAGTACTTC
>TRBV6-6|many|TRBD1|TRBJ2-2
CASSYPLLQGVSTRELFF
TGTGCCAGCAGTTACCCCTTGCTACAGGGGGTCTCCACCCGGGAGCTGTTTTTT
>TRBV20-1|many|TRBD2|TRBJ2-5
CSAGTSGTETQYF
TGCAGTGCTGGGACTAGCGGGACGGAGACCCAGTACTTC
>TRBV3-1|many|TRBD1|TRBJ2-4
CASSQMTGLFDIQYF
TGTGCCAGCAGCCAGATGACAGGGCTATTTGACATTCAGTACTTC
>TRBV2|many|TRBD1|TRBJ2-3
CASSPTGTGDATQYF
TGTGCCAGCAGTCCAACAGGGACAGGGGACGCAACGCAGTATTTT
>TRBV29-1|-|TRBD2|TRBJ2-3
CSVGGLAGDTQYF
TGCAGCGTTGGGGGACTAGCGGGAGATACGCAGTATTTT
>TRBV12-3/TRBV12-4|many|-|TRBJ2-2
CASSYGRSNTGELFF
TGTGCCAGCAGTTATGGACGTTCGAACACCGGGGAGCTGTTTTTT
>TRBV28|few|-|TRBJ2-7
CASIGNYEQYF
TGTGCCAGCATAGGAAACTACGAGCAGTACTTC
>TRBV20-1|-|-|TRBJ2-7
CSARQGPYEQYF
TGCAGTGCTAGACAGGGACCCTACGAGCAGTACTTC
>TRBV28|many|-|TRBJ1-1
CASTQGWGTEAFF
TGTGCCAGCACTCAAGGGTGGGGAACTGAAGCTTTCTTT
>TRBV20-1|many|-|TRBJ2-1
CSARREPNEQFF
TGCAGTGCCCGACGGGAGCCCAATGAGCAGTTCTTC
>TRBV7-7|few|-|TRBJ2-3
CASSSGSDTDTQYF
TGTGCCAGCAGCTCCGGAAGCGACACAGATACGCAGTATTTT
>TRBV28|-|-|TRBJ2-7
CASSLSGGHEQYF
TGTGCCAGCAGTTTATCGGGGGGCCACGAGCAGTACTTC
>TRBV20-1|many|TRBD2|TRBJ2-1
CSASRRGLLSSYNEQFF
TGCAGTGCCTCCCGTCGGGGACTACTAAGCTCCTACAATGAGCAGTTCTTC
>TRBV20-1|many|-|TRBJ1-2
CSAKRRGSNYGYTF
TGCAGTGCTAAACGCAGGGGAAGTAACTATGGCTACACCTTC
>TRBV7-6|-|TRBD2|TRBJ2-1
CASSLMGGRGSYNEQFF
TGTGCCAGCAGCCTGATGGGCGGGAGGGGCTCCTACAATGAGCAGTTCTTC
>TRBV20-1|many|TRBD1|TRBJ1-6
CSAGDRSLSSYNSPLHF
TGCAGTGCTGGGGACAGGTCCCTTAGCTCCTATAATTCACCCCTCCACTTT
>TRBV10-2|few|-|TRBJ1-2
CASRKGEHGYTF
TGCGCCAGCAGAAAGGGGGAACATGGCTACACCTTC
>TRBV4-1|-|TRBD1|TRBJ1-5
CASSQGETGGSQHF
TGCGCCAGCAGCCAAGGGGAGACAGGGGGATCCCAGCATTTT
>TRBV7-3|many|-|TRBJ2-2
CASSLLRESGELFF
TGTGCCAGCAGCTTATTGCGGGAATCCGGGGAGCTGTTTTTT
>TRBV28|many|TRBD2|TRBJ2-7
CASISGASGRSYEQYF
TGTGCCAGCATTTCCGGGGCGAGCGGGAGATCGTACGAGCAGTACTTC
>TRBV12-3/TRBV12-4|many|-|TRBJ2-1
CASSLRLWHSYNEQFF
TGTGCCAGCAGTTTAAGGTTATGGCACTCCTACAATGAGCAGTTCTTC
>TRBV19|many|TRBD2|TRBJ2-2
CASSTGAGGTGELFF
TGTGCCAGTAGTACAGGGGCGGGAGGCACCGGGGAGCTGTTTTTT
>TRBV4-2|-|TRBD2|TRBJ2-2
CASSQEASGTPGELFF
TGTGCCAGCAGCCAAGAGGCTAGCGGGACTCCCGGGGAGCTGTTTTTT
>TRBV29-1|many|-|TRBJ2-6
CSVDVPSFSGANVLTF
TGCAGCGTTGATGTTCCCTCCTTTTCTGGGGCCAACGTCCTGACTTTC
>TRBV7-9|few|TRBD1|TRBJ2-7
CASSSRDRFYEQYF
TGTGCCAGCAGCTCCCGGGACAGGTTCTACGAGCAGTACTTC
>TRBV28|many|-|TRBJ2-5
CASSLSGQRGTQYF
TGTGCCAGCAGTTTGAGCGGACAGAGGGGGACCCAGTACTTC
>TRBV5-1|-|TRBD2|TRBJ2-7
CASSLDTAGGPYEQYF
TGCGCCAGCAGCTTGGATACGGCGGGAGGGCCGTACGAGCAGTACTTC
>TRBV6-6|few|TRBD1|TRBJ1-1
CASSYSTGARNTEAFF
TGTGCCAGCAGTTACTCGACAGGGGCAAGGAACACTGAAGCTTTCTTT
>TRBV7-2|-|-|TRBJ1-1
CASSLVVGARPEAFF
TGTGCCAGCAGCTTGGTTGTCGGCGCCAGGCCTGAAGCTTTCTTT
>TRBV2|few|-|TRBJ1-2
CAALTWGYGYTF
TGTGCCGCGCTGACCTGGGGCTATGGCTACACCTTC
>TRBV12-3/TRBV12-4|few|TRBD2|TRBJ2-1
CASSLSGSIGNEQFF
TGTGCCAGCAGTCTCAGCGGGAGTATCGGCAATGAGCAGTTCTTC
>TRBV6-5|many|-|TRBJ1-1
CASSTTGNTEAFF
TGTGCCAGCAGCACGACAGGGAACACTGAAGCTTTCTTT
>TRBV27|-|-|TRBJ1-5
CASKVGVSQPQHF
TGTGCCAGCAAGGTCGGGGTTTCTCAGCCCCAGCATTTT
>TRBV7-2|-|TRBD1|TRBJ2-7
CASRNGQGATYEQYF
TGTGCCAGCAGAAACGGACAGGGGGCCACCTACGAGCAGTACTTC
>TRBV4-3|-|-|TRBJ2-1
CASSPGALNKQFF
TGCGCCAGCAGCCCGGGGGCCCTCAATAAGCAGTTCTTC